This T cell receptor beta chain derives from a study of blood T cell repertoires in COVID-19. On the study more broadly: T cells, B-cell-depleted T cells, or PBMCs provided the cDNA or gDNA that served as material.

Patients from Seattle were sampled longitudinally, starting during active infection. In the original processing: Estimation of nucleated cell counts was performed using reference gene primer amplification. Profiling relied on immunoSEQ multiplex PCR, and the TCRdb table lists in-frame clones only, not all of them. The V and J calls and clone size are taken from that table; D and trimming were inferred from the DNA. In the table there are around 330,000 clones, around 89% of which are singletons. With 4 bases removed from V and 0 bases from J, the gap between germline ends came to 9 bases. Per germline, CDR1 MNHEY and CDR2 SMNVEV (reference sequence). This CDR3 region has 15 residues.

The genes are TRBV27 and TRBJ2-2; tentative D call: TRBD2 (5 bases). The sequence derives from a woman aged 25 to 39 with COVID-19, enrolled during active disease. The specimen was peripheral blood. Here the CDR3 DNA reads TGTGCCAGCAGTTACAGCGGCGCGAACACCGGGGAGCTGTTTTTT. It codes for CASSYSGANTGELFF.